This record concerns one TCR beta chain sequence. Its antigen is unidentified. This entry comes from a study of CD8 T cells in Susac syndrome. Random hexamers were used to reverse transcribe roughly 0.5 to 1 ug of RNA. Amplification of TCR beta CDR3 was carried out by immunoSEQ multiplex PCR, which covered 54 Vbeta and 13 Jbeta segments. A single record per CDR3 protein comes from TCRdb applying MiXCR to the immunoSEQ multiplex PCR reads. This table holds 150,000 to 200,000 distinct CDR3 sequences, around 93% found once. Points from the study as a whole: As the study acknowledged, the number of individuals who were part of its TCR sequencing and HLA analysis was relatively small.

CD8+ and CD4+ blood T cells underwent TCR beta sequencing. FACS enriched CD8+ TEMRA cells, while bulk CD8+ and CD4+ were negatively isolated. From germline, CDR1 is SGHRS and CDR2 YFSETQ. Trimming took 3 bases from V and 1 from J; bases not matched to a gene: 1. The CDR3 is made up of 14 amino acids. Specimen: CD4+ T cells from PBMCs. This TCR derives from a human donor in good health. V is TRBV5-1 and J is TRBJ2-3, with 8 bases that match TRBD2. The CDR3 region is CASSYSGGTDTQYF. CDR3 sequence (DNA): TGCGCCAGCAGCTATAGCGGGGGCACAGATACGCAGTATTTT.